This T cell receptor beta chain was captured by sequencing in a study of blood T cell repertoires in COVID-19. For the study at large: Researchers got acute and convalescent COVID-19 samples from the United States, Italy and Spain.

Authors' processing steps: Estimated nucleated cell counts came from reference gene primer amplification. Produced via immunoSEQ multiplex PCR; TCRdb's table is partial and in-frame only. V and J calls and clone size follow that table, whereas D and trimming were derived from the DNA. The repertoire consists of more than 200,000 clones, with around nine tenths occurring once and the leading ten covering around 5%. From germline, CDR1 is SGDLS and CDR2 YYNGEE. The CDR3 runs 19 residues. The trim removed 2 bases at V and 0 bases at J, leaving 11 bases unmatched. This clone was seen only a few times. The chain couples TRBV9 to TRBJ2-2, with 9 bases matching TRBD2. Specimen: peripheral blood. The TCR sequence derives from a woman aged 60 to 75 with COVID-19, enrolled during active disease. The CDR3 sequence: CASSVGSGSYYSNTGELFF. CDR3 in DNA: TGTGCCAGCAGCGTCGGTAGCGGGAGCTATTATTCGAACACCGGGGAGCTGTTTTTT.